Sequencing of this T cell receptor beta chain was carried out in a study of T-cell reconstitution after alpha-beta-depleted transplantation in children. The study, taken as a whole, reports: T-cell counts and diversity at one year following transplant were attributed mainly to newly produced T cells. The study traced high day-60 TCRbeta diversity in some patients to surviving recipient T cells and thymic progenitors. About two months after transplant, alpha-beta T cells reportedly came from several hundred expanded graft clones.

In regard to this clonotype: Its matching antigen is unknown.

TCRbeta library preparation incorporated unique molecular identifiers. One entry per CDR3 protein results from TCRdb running MiXCR on the PCR reads. The table lists about 600,000 distinct CDR3 sequences, more than 20% of them singletons, with 12% to 15% in the top ten. Trimming pared 2 bases from V and 3 bases from J, leaving 10 bases between. This CDR3 is built from 14 residues. Source: PBMCs, mostly from graft donor cells, taken 360 days after TCRalphabeta/CD19-depleted stem cell transplant. The chain has TRBV12-3 or TRBV12-4 and TRBJ1-2; no reliable D call. The receptor comes from a boy under two years old who had a stem cell transplant for acute myeloid leukemia, so the T cells may come from the graft donor. The CDR3 reads CASSLQRTDYGYTF. CDR3 nucleotides: TGTGCCAGCAGTTTACAACGGACGGACTATGGCTACACCTTC.